This T cell receptor (beta chain) was identified during a study of Graves' ophthalmopathy and Graves' hyperthyroidism. Study observations and caveats: Most thyroid-expanded clonotypes exceeding 0.001 frequency were also found in blood. Using a 13-signature model, the authors split ophthalmopathy from stable hyperthyroidism, with 85% to 90% sensitivity and roughly 83% specificity.

There are 13 residues in the CDR3. Germline V gene sequence: CDR1 GTSNPN, CDR2 SVGIG (reference sequence). Trimming shortened V by 3 bases and J by 0 bases, and 8 bases separated the two germline ends. On this clonotype itself: The target antigen is unknown. This could be a read error, since a much larger clone is one nucleotide away.

RNA transcripts were the source from which TCR beta CDR3 regions were amplified. The first round was an RT-PCR with HTBI primers, and the second round was a multiplex PCR. Via MiXCR, TCRdb re-called the multiplex PCR reads, giving one row per CDR3 protein. This sample has about 620,000 distinct CDR3 sequences, with about 20% found just once. This TCR was recovered from a woman aged 18 to 35 with stable Graves' hyperthyroidism. Some clones in this sample may be carry-over from other donors' samples. The sequenced material came from peripheral blood. The rearrangement joins TRBV30 to TRBJ1-1, with D possibly being TRBD1 (6 bases). The CDR3 DNA follows: TGTGCCTGGAGGGACAGTTTGAACACTGAAGCTTTCTTT. Protein: CAWRDSLNTEAFF. The full variable domain, completed using reference TRBV30 and TRBJ1-1, is SQTIHQWPATLVQPVGSPLSLECTVEGTSNPNLYWYRQAAGRGLQLLFYSVGIGQISSEVPQNLSASRPQDRQFILSSKKLLLSDSGFYLCAWRDSLNTEAFFGQGTRLTVV.